What follows are 7 T cell receptor beta chains derived from one specimen sequenced in a study of T cells in Graves' hyperthyroidism and ophthalmopathy. The source material, RNA transcripts, was used to amplify TCR beta CDR3 regions. The HTBI primer set served for first-round RT-PCR of the TCR CDR3. TCRdb called the multiplex PCR reads again in MiXCR, with one record for every CDR3 protein. The sample lists about 640,000 distinct CDR3 sequences, 20% occurring once. Sequencing was performed on blood. These receptors came from a man younger than 45 with Graves' ophthalmopathy.

On this clonotype itself: One junction end does not reproduce the germline sequence, and a read error may be involved. This chain uses TRBV5-1 with TRBJ2-2; TRBD2 matches at 8 bases. CDR3 length: 15 amino acids. CDR1 is SGHRS and CDR2 is YFSETQ in the germline V gene. The CDR3 region is CTSSGGQTNTGELFF. CDR3 bases: TGCACCAGCAGCGGGGGACAAACGAACACCGGGGAGCTGTTTTTT.

This clonotype has more than one count but fewer than ten. The gene calls are TRBV5-1 and TRBJ2-7; 7 nucleotides agree with TRBD1. Germline CDR1 reads SGHRS; CDR2 reads YFSETQ. V lost 7 bases to trimming and J lost 2 bases; unmatched junction nucleotides: 15. This CDR3 has 16 residues. The CDR3 bases are TGCGCCAGCCATGGGGGATACTGGGACAGTACCTACGAGCAGTACTTC. Protein: CASHGGYWDSTYEQYF.

This clonotype was recorded many times. The gene calls are TRBV2 and TRBJ2-1; 10 bases match TRBD2. The trim removed 6 bases at V and 6 bases at J, leaving 8 bases unmatched. The germline V gene encodes CDR1 SNHLY and CDR2 FYNNEI. The CDR3 runs to 15 residues. The CDR3 protein is CASSPRTSGGNEQFF. The CDR3 nucleotides are TGTGCCAGCAGCCCCCGGACTAGCGGAGGCAATGAGCAGTTCTTC.

The rearrangement uses TRBV12-3 or TRBV12-4 and TRBJ1-2, with 8 bases lining up with TRBD1. The ends lost 6 bases at V and 6 bases at J; junction bases unmatched: 15. The CDR3 covers 16 residues. The DNA of the CDR3 is TGTGCCAGCAGAGGAGGACAGGGATTAAGGGGGCATGGCTACACCTTC. Its translation is CASRGGQGLRGHGYTF.

This clonotype was detected ten times or more. J is TRBJ1-2 and V is TRBV28; 8 bases map to TRBD1. Germline loops: CDR1 MDHEN, CDR2 SYDVKM. The CDR3 is 13 amino acids. Trimming at V came to 4 bases and at J to 7 bases, leaving 5 bases not matched to a gene. The CDR3 region is CASSSGQGGGYTF. CDR3 nucleotide sequence: TGTGCCAGCAGTTCTGGACAGGGCGGTGGCTACACCTTC.

The chain carries TRBV7-2 and TRBJ1-1, with a weak D call TRBD1 (5 bases). Germline V gene data show CDR1 as SGHTA and CDR2 as FQGNSA. The V gene lost 0 bases and the J gene lost 4 bases, with 12 bases spanning the gap. The CDR3 extends over 15 amino acids. Here the CDR3 reads CASSLAGTWGTEAFF. The CDR3 DNA follows: TGTGCCAGCAGCTTAGCCGGGACCTGGGGCACTGAAGCTTTCTTT.

This clonotype appeared a few times. The chain has TRBV5-1 and TRBJ2-5; D might be TRBD2 (7 bases). This CDR3 has 17 amino acids. V shed 6 bases and J shed 5 bases, with 26 bases lying between them. Per germline, CDR1 SGHRS and CDR2 YFSETQ. The CDR3 region is CASNPFGGPRGRETQYF. The DNA of the CDR3 is TGCGCCAGCAACCCATTCGGGGGGCCCCGCGGTAGGGAGACCCAGTACTTC.